These T cell receptor beta chains were read from a single sample in a study of cytomegalovirus exposure and HLA in healthy donors. Clones were read by immunoSEQ multiplex PCR, and TCRdb kept only the in-frame ones, dropping some. Among some 150,000 clones listed, around 79% were seen once. Sequencing input: PBMCs. These receptors all stem from a man aged 40-49 years in good health and CMV-seronegative. The CDR3 runs from the conserved cysteine through the conserved F or W. The D gene is left open where the match is weak. Only part of the rows carry a size: once, few, many, or a class if the clone is expanded.

>TRBJ2-7|TRBV5-8|.|.
CASNGATYEQYF
TGTGCCAGCAATGGGGCCACCTACGAGCAGTACTTC
>TRBJ2-5|TRBV29-1|.|.
CSVPAGAYQETQYF
TGCAGCGTACCGGCGGGGGCCTATCAAGAGACCCAGTACTTC
>TRBJ2-7|TRBV28|.|.
CAGGAGPGSEQYF
TGTGCCGGCGGGGCGGGGCCGGGCTCCGAGCAGTACTTC
>TRBJ1-5|TRBV7-2|.|.
CASRDIVSNQPQHF
TGTGCCAGCAGGGACATAGTAAGCAATCAGCCCCAGCATTTT
>TRBJ2-1|TRBV5-4|.|.
CASSRQDYNEQFF
TGTGCCAGCAGCCGACAAGATTACAATGAGCAGTTCTTC
>TRBJ2-7|TRBV28|.|.
CATFSTVPYEQYF
TGTGCCACCTTCTCCACAGTTCCCTACGAGCAGTACTTC
>TRBJ2-2|TRBV2|.|.
CASSVTGYTGELFF
TGTGCCAGCAGTGTGACGGGTTACACCGGGGAGCTGTTTTTT
>TRBJ2-3|TRBV19|.|.
CASSNIDTQYF
TGTGCCAGTAGTAACATAGATACGCAGTATTTT
>TRBJ2-7|TRBV5-1|.|TRBD1
CASSLDAGGRGQYF
TGCGCCAGCAGCTTGGACGCAGGGGGTAGAGGGCAGTACTTC
>TRBJ1-4|TRBV6-1|.|TRBD1
CASSETGGYEKLFF
TGTGCCAGCAGTGAGACAGGGGGCTATGAAAAACTGTTTTTT
>TRBJ2-1|TRBV7-9|.|.
CASSSSGDEQFF
TGTGCCAGTAGTTCTTCCGGAGATGAGCAGTTCTTC
>TRBJ2-7|TRBV4-1|.|TRBD2
CASSQLADSYEQYF
TGCGCCAGCAGCCAACTAGCGGATTCCTACGAGCAGTACTTC
>TRBJ2-3|TRBV5-4|.|.
CASSFGQGGDTQYF
TGTGCCAGCAGCTTTGGGCAGGGAGGAGATACGCAGTATTTT
>TRBJ1-1|TRBV5-1|.|.
CASSLELNTEAFF
TGCGCCAGCAGCTTGGAACTAAACACTGAAGCTTTCTTT
>TRBJ2-3|TRBV11-3|.|TRBD1
CASSRGQGPQYF
TGTGCCAGCAGCCGAGGACAGGGCCCGCAGTATTTT
>TRBJ1-1|TRBV5-4|.|.
CASSSSRVNTEAFF
TGTGCCAGCAGCTCTTCTCGGGTAAACACTGAAGCTTTCTTT
>TRBJ2-7|TRBV5-1|.|TRBD2
CASSARSGSTGEQYF
TGCGCCAGCAGCGCCCGTAGCGGGAGTACCGGCGAGCAGTACTTC
>TRBJ1-3|TRBV5-1|once|.
CASSAGDTLSGNTIYF
TGCGCCAGCAGCGCGGGGGACACTCTCTCTGGAAACACCATATATTTT
>TRBJ2-7|TRBV9|.|.
CASSVVPSAYEQYF
TGTGCCAGCAGCGTAGTCCCTAGCGCGTACGAGCAGTACTTC
>TRBJ2-1|TRBV11-2|.|TRBD2
CASSQSGRAHNEQFF
TGTGCCAGCAGCCAGAGCGGGAGGGCCCACAATGAGCAGTTCTTC
>TRBJ2-7|TRBV6-1|.|TRBD1
CASSDLHRKTGGTYEQYF
TGTGCCAGCAGTGATTTACACCGGAAAACAGGGGGGACCTACGAGCAGTACTTC
>TRBJ1-4|TRBV28|.|.
CASSTRLTGSEKLFF
TGTGCCAGCAGTACCCGCCTAACAGGGAGTGAAAAACTGTTTTTT
>TRBJ2-2|TRBV4-1|.|.
CASSQERQVNTGELFF
TGCGCCAGCAGCCAAGAGCGGCAAGTGAACACCGGGGAGCTGTTTTTT
>TRBJ2-1|TRBV29-1|few|TRBD2
CSVETSGRWYEQFF
TGCAGCGTGGAGACTAGCGGGAGGTGGTATGAGCAGTTCTTC
>TRBJ1-2|TRBV4-1|.|.
CASSHGQLLYGYTF
TGCGCCAGCAGCCATGGACAGCTGCTCTATGGCTACACCTTC
>TRBJ2-7|TRBV28|.|TRBD2
CASSDRGTSGQYEQYF
TGTGCCAGCAGTGACCGGGGGACTAGCGGCCAATACGAGCAGTACTTC
>TRBJ2-5|TRBV5-1|.|.
CASRNPGQPYQETQYF
TGCGCCAGCCGAAACCCGGGACAACCGTACCAAGAGACCCAGTACTTC
>TRBJ2-7|TRBV28|.|TRBD2
CASTSGIHEQYF
TGTGCCAGCACTAGCGGGATCCACGAGCAGTACTTC
>TRBJ2-3|TRBV5-4|.|.
CAGSGDTDTQYF
TGTGCCGGTTCGGGAGACACAGATACGCAGTATTTT
>TRBJ1-6|TRBV28|.|.
CASKYRDNISGSPLHF
TGTGCCAGCAAGTACCGGGACAACATATCGGGTTCACCCCTCCACTTT
>TRBJ2-3|TRBV4-1|.|TRBD1
CASSSRGQGSTDTQYF
TGCGCCAGCTCTTCCCGGGGACAGGGTAGCACAGATACGCAGTATTTT
>TRBJ2-5|TRBV7-2|.|TRBD1
CASSPLTGVKTQYF
TGTGCCAGCAGCCCCTTGACAGGGGTAAAGACCCAGTACTTC
>TRBJ2-3|TRBV7-6|.|TRBD1
CASSPRWTGSSDTQYF
TGTGCCAGCAGCCCCCGATGGACAGGGTCCTCAGATACGCAGTATTTT
>TRBJ2-7|TRBV9|.|TRBD2
CASSISVSGSLYEQYF
TGTGCCAGCAGCATTTCCGTTAGCGGGAGTTTGTACGAGCAGTACTTC
>TRBJ2-4|TRBV7-9|.|TRBD2
CASSRAGQLAKNIQYF
TGTGCCAGCAGCCGAGCGGGGCAGCTAGCCAAAAACATTCAGTACTTC
>TRBJ2-1|TRBV18|.|TRBD2
CASSPPNSGRYNEQFF
TGTGCCAGCTCACCACCTAATAGCGGGCGGTACAATGAGCAGTTCTTC
>TRBJ2-3|TRBV2|.|.
CASPAPDYRGDDTQYF
TGTGCCAGCCCTGCTCCGGACTACCGAGGTGACGATACGCAGTATTTT